A selection of T cell receptor beta chains follows, all from one sample in a study of PD-L1 blockade in urothelial cancer. Assay: immunoSEQ multiplex PCR; the TCRdb copy retains only in-frame clones and omits some. Of tens of thousands of clones in the sample, approximately 84% were seen once. The sample was PBMCs, taken around atezolizumab (anti-PD-L1) treatment. These receptors all come from a man in his sixties with urothelial cancer. The CDR3 runs from the conserved cysteine through the conserved F or W. Fields, in order: CDR3 protein, CDR3 DNA, J gene, V gene, D gene, clone size. D genes are given only for firm matches. Not every row has a clone size; where given, it reads once, few, many or a size class.

CDR3 protein: CASSSGLAGLAKNIQYF
CDR3 DNA: TGTGCCAGCAGCTCGGGACTAGCGGGGTTAGCCAAAAACATTCAGTACTTC
J gene: TRBJ2-4
V gene: TRBV7-8
D gene: TRBD2
clone size: NA

CDR3 protein: CASSRGRTEAFF
CDR3 DNA: TGTGCCAGCAGCCGAGGTAGGACTGAAGCTTTCTTT
J gene: TRBJ1-1
V gene: TRBV11-1
D gene: NA
clone size: NA

CDR3 protein: CASSSRLAGVNEQFF
CDR3 DNA: TGTGCCAGCAGCTCTCGACTAGCGGGGGTTAATGAGCAGTTCTTC
J gene: TRBJ2-1
V gene: TRBV9
D gene: TRBD2
clone size: NA

CDR3 protein: CASSVTRNTGELFF
CDR3 DNA: TGTGCCAGCAGCGTGACTAGAAACACCGGGGAGCTGTTTTTT
J gene: TRBJ2-2
V gene: TRBV7-8
D gene: NA
clone size: NA

CDR3 protein: CASKSTPGERTEAFF
CDR3 DNA: TGCGCCAGCAAATCGACTCCGGGGGAGAGGACTGAAGCTTTCTTT
J gene: TRBJ1-1
V gene: TRBV5-1
D gene: NA
clone size: once

CDR3 protein: CASSESRDSPLHF
CDR3 DNA: TGCGCCAGCAGTGAGTCAAGAGATTCACCCCTCCACTTT
J gene: TRBJ1-6
V gene: TRBV10-2
D gene: NA
clone size: NA

CDR3 protein: CASSPGHTTDTQYF
CDR3 DNA: TGTGCCAGCAGCCCGGGACATACCACAGATACGCAGTATTTT
J gene: TRBJ2-3
V gene: TRBV4-2
D gene: NA
clone size: NA

CDR3 protein: CASSSRVEGGASYNEQFF
CDR3 DNA: TGTGCCAGCAGCTCCAGGGTAGAAGGCGGGGCATCCTACAATGAGCAGTTCTTC
J gene: TRBJ2-1
V gene: TRBV5-5
D gene: NA
clone size: NA

CDR3 protein: CASSLAGGNYEQYF
CDR3 DNA: TGCGCCAGCAGCTTGGCGGGGGGAAACTACGAGCAGTACTTC
J gene: TRBJ2-7
V gene: TRBV5-1
D gene: TRBD2
clone size: NA

CDR3 protein: CASSGEGQSCGYTF
CDR3 DNA: TGTGCCAGCAGTGGAGAGGGACAATCCTGTGGCTACACCTTC
J gene: TRBJ1-2
V gene: TRBV2
D gene: NA
clone size: NA

CDR3 protein: CASSLGPRDSYEQYF
CDR3 DNA: TGTGCCAGCAGTCTGGGTCCGAGGGATTCCTACGAGCAGTACTTC
J gene: TRBJ2-7
V gene: TRBV5-4
D gene: NA
clone size: NA

CDR3 protein: CASSLAGTSGAGELFF
CDR3 DNA: TGCGCCAGCAGCTTGGCCGGGACTAGCGGGGCTGGGGAGCTGTTTTTT
J gene: TRBJ2-2
V gene: TRBV5-1
D gene: TRBD2
clone size: NA

CDR3 protein: CASSLVGQDTQYF
CDR3 DNA: TGTGCCAGCAGCTTAGTGGGGCAAGATACGCAGTATTTT
J gene: TRBJ2-3
V gene: TRBV7-2
D gene: NA
clone size: NA

CDR3 protein: CAWSVPQRRAFF
CDR3 DNA: TGTGCCTGGAGTGTACCCCAGCGTAGGGCTTTCTTT
J gene: TRBJ1-1
V gene: TRBV30
D gene: NA
clone size: few

CDR3 protein: CASSTARPNQPQHF
CDR3 DNA: TGTGCCAGTAGTACGGCGAGGCCAAATCAGCCCCAGCATTTT
J gene: TRBJ1-5
V gene: TRBV19
D gene: NA
clone size: NA

CDR3 protein: CASSLAPGAYYNEQFF
CDR3 DNA: TGTGCCAGCAGCTTAGCACCTGGGGCATACTACAATGAGCAGTTCTTC
J gene: TRBJ2-1
V gene: TRBV7-9
D gene: NA
clone size: once

CDR3 protein: CASSLTGGFFNEQFF
CDR3 DNA: TGTGCCAGCAGCTTGACAGGGGGCTTTTTCAATGAGCAGTTCTTC
J gene: TRBJ2-1
V gene: TRBV11-2
D gene: TRBD1
clone size: NA

CDR3 protein: CASSQGTSGGVKTQYF
CDR3 DNA: TGCGCCAGCAGCCAAGGGACTAGCGGGGGGGTTAAGACCCAGTACTTC
J gene: TRBJ2-5
V gene: TRBV4-1
D gene: TRBD2
clone size: NA

CDR3 protein: CAWSSGSTEAFF
CDR3 DNA: TGTGCCTGGAGTAGTGGGAGTACTGAAGCTTTCTTT
J gene: TRBJ1-1
V gene: TRBV30
D gene: NA
clone size: few

CDR3 protein: CATSGGQVKETQYF
CDR3 DNA: TGTGCCACCAGCGGGGGACAGGTGAAAGAGACCCAGTACTTC
J gene: TRBJ2-5
V gene: TRBV15
D gene: TRBD1
clone size: NA

CDR3 protein: CASLVNYEQFF
CDR3 DNA: TGTGCTAGTCTTGTGAACTATGAGCAGTTCTTC
J gene: TRBJ2-1
V gene: TRBV12-5
D gene: NA
clone size: NA

CDR3 protein: CASSVAISGNEKLFF
CDR3 DNA: TGTGCCAGCAGCGTAGCGATTTCGGGAAATGAAAAACTGTTTTTT
J gene: TRBJ1-4
V gene: TRBV9
D gene: NA
clone size: NA

CDR3 protein: CASSPVTSGNPPYEQYF
CDR3 DNA: TGTGCCAGCTCACCCGTGACTAGCGGGAACCCCCCCTACGAGCAGTACTTC
J gene: TRBJ2-7
V gene: TRBV18
D gene: TRBD2
clone size: once

CDR3 protein: CASSPKDPTASGGAFF
CDR3 DNA: TGTGCCAGCTCACCAAAGGATCCTACTGCTTCGGGGGGAGCTTTCTTT
J gene: TRBJ1-1
V gene: TRBV18
D gene: NA
clone size: NA

CDR3 protein: CASSLERTAFF
CDR3 DNA: TGTGCCAGCAGCTTAGAGAGGACTGCTTTCTTT
J gene: TRBJ1-1
V gene: TRBV7-8
D gene: NA
clone size: medium-sized

CDR3 protein: CASSTQRGNEQFF
CDR3 DNA: TGTGCCAGCAGCACCCAAAGGGGCAATGAGCAGTTCTTC
J gene: TRBJ2-1
V gene: TRBV7-3
D gene: NA
clone size: NA

CDR3 protein: CASSIGTGARDEKLFF
CDR3 DNA: TGTGCCAGTAGTATAGGGACAGGGGCGCGCGATGAAAAACTGTTTTTT
J gene: TRBJ1-4
V gene: TRBV19
D gene: TRBD1
clone size: NA

CDR3 protein: CASTRQGLPLHF
CDR3 DNA: TGTGCCAGCACCCGACAGGGCTTACCCCTCCACTTT
J gene: TRBJ1-6
V gene: TRBV11-2
D gene: TRBD1
clone size: NA

CDR3 protein: CASSSSGYNEQFF
CDR3 DNA: TGTGCCAGCAGCTCCTCAGGCTACAATGAGCAGTTCTTC
J gene: TRBJ2-1
V gene: TRBV7-9
D gene: NA
clone size: NA

CDR3 protein: CASSSSGTGGYYSNQPQHF
CDR3 DNA: TGTGCCAGCAGTTCCTCCGGGACAGGGGGCTACTATAGCAATCAGCCCCAGCATTTT
J gene: TRBJ1-5
V gene: TRBV28
D gene: TRBD1
clone size: NA

CDR3 protein: CAWSGRGMNTEAFF
CDR3 DNA: TGTGCCTGGAGTGGTAGGGGCATGAACACTGAAGCTTTCTTT
J gene: TRBJ1-1
V gene: TRBV30
D gene: NA
clone size: NA

CDR3 protein: CASSLELPGRHEQFF
CDR3 DNA: TGTGCCAGCAGCCTGGAGCTTCCGGGAAGGCATGAGCAGTTCTTC
J gene: TRBJ2-1
V gene: TRBV7-3
D gene: NA
clone size: once

CDR3 protein: CASSPYRQGLPVKLFF
CDR3 DNA: TGTGCCAGCAGTCCCTACCGACAGGGCCTTCCAGTAAAACTGTTTTTT
J gene: TRBJ1-4
V gene: TRBV27
D gene: TRBD1
clone size: NA

CDR3 protein: CASRVIGGIRYEQYF
CDR3 DNA: TGTGCCAGCAGAGTCATCGGGGGAATCCGCTACGAGCAGTACTTC
J gene: TRBJ2-7
V gene: TRBV6-1
D gene: NA
clone size: NA

CDR3 protein: CASSSTGVYQPQHF
CDR3 DNA: TGTGCCAGCAGTTCAACAGGGGTGTATCAGCCCCAGCATTTT
J gene: TRBJ1-5
V gene: TRBV6-6
D gene: TRBD1
clone size: NA

CDR3 protein: CASSVAGGSGEKLFF
CDR3 DNA: TGTGCCAGCAGCGTAGCGGGAGGATCGGGAGAAAAACTGTTTTTT
J gene: TRBJ1-4
V gene: TRBV9
D gene: NA
clone size: NA

CDR3 protein: CASSLAGLVSYEQYF
CDR3 DNA: TGTGCCAGCAGCTTAGCGGGACTAGTCTCCTACGAGCAGTACTTC
J gene: TRBJ2-7
V gene: TRBV13
D gene: TRBD2
clone size: NA

CDR3 protein: CASRGGEEYF
CDR3 DNA: TGCGCCAGCAGGGGCGGGGAAGAGTACTTC
J gene: TRBJ2-7
V gene: TRBV5-1
D gene: NA
clone size: NA

CDR3 protein: CSVADRGTHEQYF
CDR3 DNA: TGCAGCGTTGCCGACAGGGGTACTCACGAGCAGTACTTC
J gene: TRBJ2-7
V gene: TRBV29-1
D gene: TRBD1
clone size: once

CDR3 protein: CATSRGRGSETQYF
CDR3 DNA: TGTGCCACCAGCAGAGGGAGGGGTTCAGAGACCCAGTACTTC
J gene: TRBJ2-5
V gene: TRBV15
D gene: NA
clone size: NA